This T cell receptor (beta chain) was profiled in a study of siplizumab effects on memory and regulatory T cells. This clone was recorded only once. TCRdb's table, derived via immunoSEQ multiplex PCR, lists solely in-frame clones and lacks some. Altogether nearly 85,000 clones are present, around 95% being singletons, with the ten largest covering roughly 20%. The CDR3 is made up of 17 amino acids. Germline V CDR1 and CDR2: LGHNA, YNFKEQ. With 7 bases clipped from V and 0 bases from J, the junction kept 9 bases outside the gene matches. The chain uses TRBV4-2 and TRBJ2-6; 7 bases fit TRBD1. The sequence was obtained from a human donor in good health. Sequenced material: CD8+ T cells sorted from blood. The CDR3 DNA is TGTGCCAGCATGCACAGGGGAACGAGCTCTGGGGCCAACGTCCTGACTTTC. Its translation is CASMHRGTSSGANVLTF.